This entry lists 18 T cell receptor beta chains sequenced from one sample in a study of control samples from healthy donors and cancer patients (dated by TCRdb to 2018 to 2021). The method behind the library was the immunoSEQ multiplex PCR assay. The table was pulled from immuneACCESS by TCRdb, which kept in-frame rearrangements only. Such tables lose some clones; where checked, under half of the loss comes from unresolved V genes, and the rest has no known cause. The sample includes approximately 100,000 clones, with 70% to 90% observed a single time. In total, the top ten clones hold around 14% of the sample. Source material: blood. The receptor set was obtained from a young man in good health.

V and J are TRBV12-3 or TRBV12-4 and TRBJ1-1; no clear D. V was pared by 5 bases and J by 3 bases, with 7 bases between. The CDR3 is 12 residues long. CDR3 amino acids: CASSRWDTEAFF. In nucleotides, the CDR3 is TGTGCCAGCAGTCGATGGGACACTGAAGCTTTCTTT.

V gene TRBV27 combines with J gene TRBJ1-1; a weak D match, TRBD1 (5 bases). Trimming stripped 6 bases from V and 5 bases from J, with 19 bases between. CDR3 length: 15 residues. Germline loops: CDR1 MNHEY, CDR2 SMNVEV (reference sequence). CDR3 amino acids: CASSPISGRWTEAFF. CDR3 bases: TGTGCCAGCAGCCCGATTTCAGGGAGGTGGACTGAAGCTTTCTTT.

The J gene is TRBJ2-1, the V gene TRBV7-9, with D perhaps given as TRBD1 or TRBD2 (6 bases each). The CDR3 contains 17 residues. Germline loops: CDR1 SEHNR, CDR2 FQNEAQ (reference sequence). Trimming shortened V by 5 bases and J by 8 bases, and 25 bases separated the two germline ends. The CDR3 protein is CASSQPALRGGNDEQFF. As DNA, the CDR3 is TGTGCCAGCAGCCAACCGGCGCTCAGGGGCGGGAATGATGAGCAGTTCTTC.

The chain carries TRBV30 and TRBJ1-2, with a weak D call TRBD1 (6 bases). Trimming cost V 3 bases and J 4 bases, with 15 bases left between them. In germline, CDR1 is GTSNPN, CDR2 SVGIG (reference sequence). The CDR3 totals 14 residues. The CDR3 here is CAWSNQQGTYGYTF. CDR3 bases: TGTGCCTGGAGCAACCAACAGGGAACCTATGGCTACACCTTC.

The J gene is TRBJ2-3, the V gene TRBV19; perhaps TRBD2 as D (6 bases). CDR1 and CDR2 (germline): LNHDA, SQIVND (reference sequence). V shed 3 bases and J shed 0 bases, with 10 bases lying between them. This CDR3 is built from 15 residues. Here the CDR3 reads CASSIAGFSTDTQYF. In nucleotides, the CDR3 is TGTGCCAGTAGTATTGCGGGGTTTAGCACAGATACGCAGTATTTT.

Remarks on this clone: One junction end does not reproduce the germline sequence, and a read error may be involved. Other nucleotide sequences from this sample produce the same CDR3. The CDR3, as DNA: TGTGCCAGCACTCCCGGGACTAGCCCTGTCCCGGGCACGGATACGCAGTATTTT. It encodes CASTPGTSPVPGTDTQYF. This chain joins TRBV5-8 and TRBJ2-3; 9 nucleotides agree with TRBD2. Germline CDR1 reads SGHTS; CDR2 reads YDEGEE. The CDR3 length is 18 residues.

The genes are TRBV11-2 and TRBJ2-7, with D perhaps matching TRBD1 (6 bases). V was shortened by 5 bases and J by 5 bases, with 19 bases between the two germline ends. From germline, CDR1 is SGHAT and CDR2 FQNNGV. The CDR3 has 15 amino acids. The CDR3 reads CASSRPGTSPDEQYF. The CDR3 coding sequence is TGTGCCAGCAGCCGTCCCGGGACATCCCCGGACGAGCAGTACTTC.

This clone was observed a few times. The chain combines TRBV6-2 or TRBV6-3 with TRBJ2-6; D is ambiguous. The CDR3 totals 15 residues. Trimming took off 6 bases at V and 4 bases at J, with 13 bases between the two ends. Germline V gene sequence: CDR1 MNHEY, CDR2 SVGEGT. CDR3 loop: CASSRTTRGANVLTF. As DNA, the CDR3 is TGTGCCAGCAGCCGCACAACGAGGGGGGCCAACGTCCTGACTTTC.

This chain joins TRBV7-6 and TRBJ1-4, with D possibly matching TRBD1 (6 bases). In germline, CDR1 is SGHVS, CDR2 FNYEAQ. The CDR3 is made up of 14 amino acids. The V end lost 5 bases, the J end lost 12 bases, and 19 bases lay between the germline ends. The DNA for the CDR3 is TGTGCCAGCAGCCAACAGGGTATCGCGAGGGAACTGTTTTTT. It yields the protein CASSQQGIARELFF.

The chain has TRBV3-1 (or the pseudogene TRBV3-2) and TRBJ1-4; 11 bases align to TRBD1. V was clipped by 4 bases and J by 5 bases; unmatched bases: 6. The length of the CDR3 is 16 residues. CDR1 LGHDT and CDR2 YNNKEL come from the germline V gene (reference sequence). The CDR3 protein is CASSLGTGGVNEKLFF. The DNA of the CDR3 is TGTGCCAGCAGCCTAGGGACAGGGGGAGTGAATGAAAAACTGTTTTTT.

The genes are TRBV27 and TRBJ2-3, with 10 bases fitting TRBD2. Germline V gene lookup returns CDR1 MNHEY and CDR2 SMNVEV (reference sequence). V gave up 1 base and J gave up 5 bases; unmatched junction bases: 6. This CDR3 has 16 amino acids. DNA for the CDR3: TGTGCCAGCAGTTTATACAGCGGGAGGGACGGAGATACGCAGTATTTT. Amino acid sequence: CASSLYSGRDGDTQYF.

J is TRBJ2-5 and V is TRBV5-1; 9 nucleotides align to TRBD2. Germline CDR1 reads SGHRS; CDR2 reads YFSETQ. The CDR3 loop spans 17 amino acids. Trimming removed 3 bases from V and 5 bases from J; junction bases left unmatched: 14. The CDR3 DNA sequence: TGCGCCAGCAGCTGGCAAGGTGTGGCGGGAGGGCCCGAGACCCAGTACTTC. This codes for CASSWQGVAGGPETQYF.

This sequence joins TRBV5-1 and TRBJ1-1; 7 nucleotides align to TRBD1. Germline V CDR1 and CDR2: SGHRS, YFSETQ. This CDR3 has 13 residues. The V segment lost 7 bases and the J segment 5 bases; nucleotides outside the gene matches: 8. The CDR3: CASQTGFETEAFF. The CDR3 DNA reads TGCGCCAGCCAGACAGGGTTTGAGACTGAAGCTTTCTTT.

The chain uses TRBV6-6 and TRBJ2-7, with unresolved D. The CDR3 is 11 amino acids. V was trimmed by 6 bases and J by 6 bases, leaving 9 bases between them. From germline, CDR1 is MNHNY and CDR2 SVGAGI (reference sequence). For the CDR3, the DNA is TGTGCCAGCAGATCCTCCGGCGAGCAGTACTTC. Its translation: CASRSSGEQYF.

The CDR3 here is CASSLDFGTSGSNEQFF. DNA of the CDR3: TGTGCCAGCAGCTTAGATTTTGGTACTAGCGGGAGCAATGAGCAGTTCTTC. The chain is built from TRBV11-3 and TRBJ2-1, with 11 bases aligning to TRBD2. Trimming cost V 0 bases and J 6 bases; bases outside gene matches: 7. Germline assignment: CDR1 SGHNT and CDR2 YENEEA. The CDR3 is made up of 17 amino acids.

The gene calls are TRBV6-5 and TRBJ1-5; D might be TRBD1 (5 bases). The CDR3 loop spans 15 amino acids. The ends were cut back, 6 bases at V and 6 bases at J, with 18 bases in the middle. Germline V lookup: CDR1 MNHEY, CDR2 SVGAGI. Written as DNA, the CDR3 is TGTGCCAGCAGAATGACAGCCACCTTCGGTCAGCCCCAGCATTTT. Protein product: CASRMTATFGQPQHF.

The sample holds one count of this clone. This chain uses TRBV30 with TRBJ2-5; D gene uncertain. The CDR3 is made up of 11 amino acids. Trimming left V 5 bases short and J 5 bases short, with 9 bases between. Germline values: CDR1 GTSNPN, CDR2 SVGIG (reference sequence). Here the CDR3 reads CAWGFLETQYF. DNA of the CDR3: TGTGCCTGGGGATTTTTGGAGACCCAGTACTTC.

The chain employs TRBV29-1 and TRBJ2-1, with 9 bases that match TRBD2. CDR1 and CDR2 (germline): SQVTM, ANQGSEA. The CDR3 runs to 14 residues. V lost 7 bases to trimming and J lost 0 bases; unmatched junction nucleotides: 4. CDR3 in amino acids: CSAAGGSSYNEQFF. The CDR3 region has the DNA TGCAGCGCCGCGGGGGGGAGCTCCTACAATGAGCAGTTCTTC.